Listed here are 21 T cell receptor beta chains from one sample, sequenced in a study of cytomegalovirus exposure and HLA in healthy donors. The PCR made use of 60 Vbeta and 13 Jbeta primers. Sequenced by immunoSEQ multiplex PCR; TCRdb stores in-frame clones only, minus some. The table for this sample gives about 39,000 clones. The sequencing sample was made of PBMCs. The receptors stem from a woman in her twenties or thirties in good health and CMV-seropositive.

This chain uses TRBV5-6 with TRBJ2-7; D possibly corresponds to TRBD1 (5 bases). The germline V and J ends were trimmed by 4 bases and 5 bases, with 13 bases remaining between them. Germline V gives CDR1 SGHDT, CDR2 YYEEEE. CDR3 length: 13 residues. This CDR3 reads CASSLTGRDEQYF. The CDR3 DNA reads TGTGCCAGCAGCCTGACTGGCAGGGACGAGCAGTACTTC.

This chain links TRBV6-5 with TRBJ1-6; D call uncertain. Trimming pared 5 bases from V and 4 bases from J, leaving 12 bases between. The CDR3 is made up of 15 amino acids. The V gene's germline CDR1 is MNHEY and CDR2 SVGAGI. CDR3 sequence (DNA): TGTGCCAGCAGTCCCCCGGGATCATATAATTCACCCCTCCACTTT. It translates to CASSPPGSYNSPLHF.

The genes are TRBV5-1 and TRBJ1-2; the match to TRBD1 covers 8 bases. There are 15 residues in the CDR3. CDR1 and CDR2 from the germline V gene are SGHRS and YFSETQ. V dropped 4 bases and J dropped 7; count of bases not matched to a gene: 12. In nucleotides, the CDR3 is TGCGCCAGCAGCCCACCCTCCCCGGGACAGGCTGGCTACACCTTC. As protein: CASSPPSPGQAGYTF.

This chain connects TRBV10-1 to TRBJ1-5, with D possibly being TRBD1 (5 bases). The germline V gene has CDR1 WNHNN and CDR2 SYGVQD (reference sequence). This CDR3 has 13 amino acids. The DNA for the CDR3 is TGCGCTGGTGGCAGGGATCGAGGTCAGCCCCAGCATTTT. Protein: CAGGRDRGQPQHF.

The J gene is TRBJ1-4, the V gene TRBV5-1; 10 bases map to TRBD1. Germline V gives CDR1 SGHRS, CDR2 YFSETQ. The junction had 5 bases not matched to a gene; V was cut back by 3 bases and J by 3 bases. The CDR3 sequence is 16 residues long. The CDR3 is CASSSGTGVSNEKLFF. The CDR3 DNA follows: TGCGCCAGCAGCTCGGGGACAGGGGTATCTAATGAAAAACTGTTTTTT.

The V gene is TRBV11-3, the J gene TRBJ1-4; D remains unclear. CDR3 length: 18 residues. V lost 1 base to trimming and J lost 4 bases, with 19 bases between them. CDR1 and CDR2 (germline): SGHNT, YENEEA. CDR3 protein: CASSLVIIQRYLNEKLFF. The DNA for the CDR3 is TGTGCCAGCAGCTTAGTCATTATCCAGCGTTACCTTAATGAAAAACTGTTTTTT.

V gene TRBV27 combines with J gene TRBJ1-2, with D uncertain. Trimming removed 3 bases at V and 3 bases at J, with 8 bases between. The CDR3 runs 13 residues. The germline CDR1 and CDR2 sequences are MNHEY and SMNVEV (reference sequence). The DNA of the CDR3 is TGTGCCAGCAGTTTCGAGGGATACTATGGCTACACCTTC. It specifies CASSFEGYYGYTF.

V is TRBV5-6 and J is TRBJ1-2; D gene uncertain. V was cut by 2 bases and J by 11 bases, with 13 bases left in between. Germline values: CDR1 SGHDT, CDR2 YYEEEE. This CDR3 comprises 12 residues. The CDR3 coding sequence is TGTGCCAGCAGCTTCCTACGGTCTTCGTACACCTTC. Its translation: CASSFLRSSYTF. The variable domain in full, completed from reference TRBV5-6 and TRBJ1-2, reads DAGVTQSPTHLIKTRGQQVTLRCSPKSGHDTVSWYQQALGQGPQFIFQYYEEEERQRGNFPDRFSGHQFPNYSSELNVNALLLGDSALYLCASSFLRSSYTFGSGTRLTVV.

The rearrangement uses TRBV2 and TRBJ2-7; 7 bases map to TRBD1. The CDR3 is 13 residues long. Germline loops: CDR1 SNHLY, CDR2 FYNNEI. J gave up 3 bases and V 7 bases, and 6 bases lay outside the gene matches. DNA for the CDR3: TGTGCCAGCACCAGGGACAGAGTCTACGAGCAGTACTTC. As protein: CASTRDRVYEQYF. The full variable domain, in which reference TRBV2 and TRBJ2-7 provide the parts outside the CDR3, is EPEVTQTPSHQVTQMGQEVILRCVPISNHLYFYWYRQILGQKVEFLVSFYNNEISEKSEIFDDQFSVERPDGSNFTLKIRSTKLEDSAMYFCASTRDRVYEQYFGPGTRLTVT.

This rearrangement joins TRBV27 to TRBJ2-7, with 9 bases matching TRBD1. This CDR3 contains 12 residues. The V and J ends lost 8 bases and 3 bases, in that order; junction bases with no gene match: 2. CDR1 is MNHEY and CDR2 is SMNVEV in the germline V gene (reference sequence). This CDR3 reads CASRTGDYEQYF. As DNA, the CDR3 is TGTGCCAGCCGGACAGGGGACTACGAGCAGTACTTC.

The CDR3 nucleotides are TGTGCCAGCACCCTAGGTTACAGGACGCATGGGTACACCGGGGAGCTGTTTTTT. Its protein is CASTLGYRTHGYTGELFF. The V call is TRBV6-9, the J call TRBJ2-2; D is possibly TRBD1 (5 bases). The germline gives CDR1 MNHGY, CDR2 SVAAGI. This CDR3 contains 18 residues. Trimming took off 7 bases at V and 3 bases at J, with 24 bases between the two ends.

The chain uses TRBV7-6 and TRBJ2-7; 7 bases are a match to TRBD1. Germline values: CDR1 SGHVS, CDR2 FNYEAQ. This CDR3 is 14 amino acids long. The J segment lost 2 bases and the V segment lost 5 bases, leaving 6 bases of the junction unmatched. CDR3 residues: CASSPGTATYEQYF. CDR3 DNA sequence: TGTGCCAGCAGCCCGGGGACAGCGACCTACGAGCAGTACTTC.

The chain couples TRBV11-2 to TRBJ2-5; D gene ambiguous. Germline values: CDR1 SGHAT, CDR2 FQNNGV. The germline V and J ends were trimmed by 1 base and 8 bases, with 8 bases remaining between them. There are 12 residues in the CDR3. CDR3 residues: CASSLGLDTQYF. The CDR3 DNA follows: TGTGCCAGCAGCTTAGGCCTAGATACCCAGTACTTC.

This rearrangement joins TRBV14 to TRBJ2-1; TRBD2 matches at 10 bases. CDR3 length: 18 residues. Germline V gene sequence: CDR1 SGHDN, CDR2 FVKESK. J lost 7 bases, V lost 4 bases, and 16 bases had no gene match. CDR3 in amino acids: CASSPQAGGPKRRNEQFF. The CDR3, as DNA: TGTGCCAGCAGCCCTCAAGCGGGGGGGCCGAAGAGGAGGAATGAGCAGTTCTTC.

Details on this clone: At one of its ends the junction is not consistent with the germline gene, which may arise from a read error. The J gene is TRBJ2-1, the V gene TRBV6-5; D gene ambiguous. The CDR3 is made up of 13 amino acids. The V gene's germline CDR1 is MNHEY and CDR2 SVGAGI. The CDR3 DNA is TGTGCCAGTTCCTCGAGCTCCGACAATGAGCAGTTCTTC. This gives the protein CASSSSSDNEQFF.

The chain has TRBV5-1 and TRBJ1-5; TRBD1 might be the D (5 bases). Germline V gene lookup returns CDR1 SGHRS and CDR2 YFSETQ. Trimming took 4 bases from V and 4 from J, leaving 12 bases between them. The CDR3 covers 14 residues. The CDR3 region has the DNA TGCGCCAGCAGCCCCGGCGGGGGGAATCAGCCCCAGCATTTT. It codes for CASSPGGGNQPQHF.

The chain carries TRBV10-1 and TRBJ1-1; 7 bases are shared with TRBD1. The germline V gene encodes CDR1 WNHNN and CDR2 SYGVQD (reference sequence). The junction had 12 bases not matched to a gene; V was cut back by 10 bases and J by 7 bases. This CDR3 contains 13 residues. CDR3 in DNA: TGCGCCAACAAAAAGACGAGGGACAGTGAAGCTTTCTTT. Amino acids: CANKKTRDSEAFF.

The chain combines TRBV2 with TRBJ2-1, with a tentative D call TRBD1 (6 bases). With 5 bases removed from V and 0 bases from J, the gap between germline ends came to 8 bases. CDR3 length: 14 residues. Looked up from germline, CDR1 is SNHLY and CDR2 is FYNNEI. The CDR3 sequence: CASSTGSSYNEQFF. The CDR3, as DNA: TGTGCCAGCAGTACAGGGAGCTCCTACAATGAGCAGTTCTTC.

The genes are TRBV5-4 and TRBJ2-1, with TRBD2 matching over 10 bases. The J segment lost 5 bases and the V segment lost 5 bases, leaving 4 bases of the junction unmatched. Germline CDR1 SGHNT, CDR2 YYREEE (reference sequence). This CDR3 comprises 14 residues. The CDR3 region has the DNA TGTGCCAGCAGGGAGCGGGGGGGCAACAATGAGCAGTTCTTC. Protein product: CASRERGGNNEQFF.

The J gene is TRBJ1-2, the V gene TRBV29-1; possibly TRBD1 for D (6 bases). The CDR3 totals 13 residues. The V gene lost 2 bases and the J gene lost 8 bases, with 15 bases spanning the gap. The V gene's germline CDR1 is SQVTM and CDR2 ANQGSEA. The CDR3 spells CSVETNREGGYTF. The DNA for the CDR3 is TGCAGCGTTGAAACGAACAGGGAAGGCGGCTACACCTTC. Using reference TRBV29-1 and TRBJ1-2 for the parts outside the CDR3, the full variable domain is SAVISQKPSRDICQRGTSLTIQCQVDSQVTMMFWYRQQPGQSLTLIATANQGSEATYESGFVIDKFPISRPNLTFSTLTVSNMSPEDSSIYLCSVETNREGGYTFGSGTRLTVV.

V usage is TRBV4-1 and J usage is TRBJ2-1; 7 bases line up with TRBD1. Germline CDR1 is MGHRA and CDR2 is YSYEKL. The V segment lost 6 bases and the J segment 2 bases; nucleotides outside the gene matches: 7. The CDR3 is 15 amino acids. The CDR3 spells CASSPDRVTYNEQFF. For the CDR3, the DNA is TGCGCCAGCAGTCCCGACAGGGTCACCTACAATGAGCAGTTCTTC.